Following are 14 T cell receptor beta chains from one sample sequenced in a study of blood T cell repertoires in COVID-19. Using immunoSEQ multiplex PCR, the repertoire was profiled, and TCRdb retains in-frame clones only, with some absent. The sample lists approximately 150,000 clones, 88% occurring once. Material for sequencing was peripheral blood. The receptors derive from a woman aged 55-75 years with acute or convalescent COVID-19.

The chain couples TRBV5-4 to TRBJ2-7; 10 nucleotides agree with TRBD1. Germline CDR1 and CDR2: SGHNT and YYREEE (reference sequence). J was trimmed by 5 bases and V by 4 bases; bases with no gene match: 9. The CDR3 has 15 residues. CDR3 in DNA: TGTGCCAGCAGCCGCCCGGGACAGGGGAGCAACGAGCAGTACTTC. Protein sequence: CASSRPGQGSNEQYF.

This chain links TRBV4-2 with TRBJ2-1; TRBD2 agrees at 9 bases. The CDR3 sequence is 16 residues long. Germline CDR1 LGHNA, CDR2 YNFKEQ. Trimming removed 5 bases from V and 1 base from J; junction bases left unmatched: 6. CDR3 sequence: CASSGRGGLSYNEQFF. DNA for the CDR3: TGTGCCAGCAGCGGGCGGGGGGGCTTGTCCTACAATGAGCAGTTCTTC.

The rearrangement links TRBV18 to TRBJ2-3; 9 bases map to TRBD1. CDR1 and CDR2 from the germline V gene are KGHSH and LQKENI. CDR3 size: 16 residues. Trimming at V came to 6 bases and at J to 1 base, leaving 8 bases not matched to a gene. CDR3: CASSFKDRGGTDTQYF. The CDR3 DNA follows: TGTGCCAGCTCCTTTAAGGACAGGGGTGGCACAGATACGCAGTATTTT.

This chain links TRBV19 with TRBJ1-2; D is unclear. The CDR3 totals 11 residues. The germline V and J ends were trimmed by 6 bases and 6 bases, with 8 bases remaining between them. Germline-derived CDR1 and CDR2 are LNHDA and SQIVND (reference sequence). The CDR3 loop is CASSQVDGYTF. The CDR3 nucleotides are TGTGCCAGTAGCCAGGTTGATGGCTACACCTTC.

This rearrangement joins TRBV6-2 or TRBV6-3 to TRBJ2-6, with D tentatively TRBD1 (6 bases). Germline assignment: CDR1 MNHEY and CDR2 SVGEGT. Trimming cost V 5 bases and J 0 bases, with 14 bases left between them. The CDR3 contains 17 residues. Written as DNA, the CDR3 is TGTGCCAGCAGTCCCTCGGGACATTTCTCTGGGGCCAACGTCCTGACTTTC. Translating gives CASSPSGHFSGANVLTF.

The genes are TRBV19 and TRBJ1-1, with D possibly matching TRBD1 (6 bases). Between the trimmed V and J ends, which lost 7 bases and 1 base, there was a span of 13 bases. CDR3 size: 14 residues. Germline V lookup: CDR1 LNHDA, CDR2 SQIVND (reference sequence). The CDR3 is CASNVGGRNTEAFF. In DNA, the CDR3 is TGTGCCAGTAATGTTGGGGGCAGGAACACTGAAGCTTTCTTT.

This clone came up once. The chain joins TRBV7-2 to TRBJ1-4; 9 nucleotides match TRBD1. Germline lookup yields CDR1 SGHTA and CDR2 FQGNSA. J gave up 0 bases and V 2 bases, and 1 base lay outside the gene matches. This CDR3 has 16 amino acids. The CDR3 protein is CASSLRQGATNEKLFF. CDR3 coding DNA: TGTGCCAGCAGCTTACGACAGGGGGCAACTAATGAAAAACTGTTTTTT.

The chain links TRBV6-5 to TRBJ1-2; the match to TRBD1 covers 9 bases. The germline gives CDR1 MNHEY, CDR2 SVGAGI. J was trimmed by 4 bases and V by 6 bases; bases with no gene match: 9. The CDR3 has 15 amino acids. In DNA, the CDR3 is TGTGCCAGCAGGTACACCGGGACAGGGAGCTATGGCTACACCTTC. This translates into CASRYTGTGSYGYTF.

The V call is TRBV20-1, the J call TRBJ2-1; 9 nucleotides align to TRBD2. J lost 0 bases, V lost 3 bases, and 3 bases had no gene match. This CDR3 is built from 15 residues. Germline CDR1 and CDR2: DFQATT and SNEGSKA (reference sequence). In DNA, the CDR3 is TGCAGTGCTAGTAAAGCGGGGGGCTCCTACAATGAGCAGTTCTTC. It encodes CSASKAGGSYNEQFF.

V and J are TRBV21-1 and TRBJ1-1; TRBD1, the table's D call, lacks a check against the DNA. TRBV21-1 is deemed a pseudogene. The CDR3 totals 17 residues. CDR3: CASSGQEAGAMNTEAFF. The CDR3 DNA is TGTGCCAGCAGCGGACAGGAAGCTGGGGCCATGAACACTGAAGCTTTCTTT.

Here the CDR3 DNA reads TGTGCCAGCAGCTTAGGAGGAACCGGGACAGTGTCCTACGAGCAGTACTTC. Protein product: CASSLGGTGTVSYEQYF. The chain uses TRBV7-2 and TRBJ2-7; 7 bases match TRBD1. V lost 1 base to trimming and J lost 1 base; unmatched junction nucleotides: 10. CDR1 SGHTA and CDR2 FQGNSA come from the germline V gene. The CDR3 length is 17 residues.

This clone appeared a single time. The chain links TRBV28 to TRBJ1-6; possible D gene TRBD1, 5 bases. CDR3 length equals 14 residues. The germline gives CDR1 MDHEN, CDR2 SYDVKM. With 3 bases removed from V and 8 bases from J, the gap between germline ends came to 11 bases. The CDR3 DNA reads TGTGCCAGCAGTTTTAGGGTAGGGGATTCACCCCTCCACTTT. Protein product: CASSFRVGDSPLHF.

The rearrangement uses TRBV4-2 and TRBJ2-1, with 8 bases aligning to TRBD2. The CDR3 spans 18 residues. V shed 2 bases, J shed 2 bases, and the junction held 11 bases outside the gene matches. Per germline, CDR1 LGHNA and CDR2 YNFKEQ. CDR3 residues: CASSQRLSGEVTYNEQFF. The CDR3 DNA sequence: TGTGCCAGCAGCCAACGCCTTAGCGGGGAAGTGACCTACAATGAGCAGTTCTTC.

V gene TRBV18 combines with J gene TRBJ1-4; no firm D call. V gave up 3 bases and J gave up 0 bases, with 8 bases separating them. This CDR3 comprises 15 residues. Germline V CDR1 and CDR2: KGHSH, LQKENI. CDR3 sequence (DNA): TGTGCCAGCTCACCTCGGACTGCAACTAATGAAAAACTGTTTTTT. Translating gives CASSPRTATNEKLFF.